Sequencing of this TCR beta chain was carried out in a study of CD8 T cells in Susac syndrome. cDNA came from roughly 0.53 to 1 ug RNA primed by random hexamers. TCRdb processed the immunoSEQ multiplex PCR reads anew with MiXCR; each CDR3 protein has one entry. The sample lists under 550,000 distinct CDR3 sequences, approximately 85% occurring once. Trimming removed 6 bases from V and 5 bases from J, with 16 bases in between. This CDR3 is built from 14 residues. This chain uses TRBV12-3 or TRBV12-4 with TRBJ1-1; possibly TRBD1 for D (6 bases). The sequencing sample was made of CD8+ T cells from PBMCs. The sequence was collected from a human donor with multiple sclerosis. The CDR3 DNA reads TGTGCCAGCAGCCCAACAGGGTCGGAAACTGAAGCTTTCTTT. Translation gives CASSPTGSETEAFF.